This T cell receptor beta chain was recorded in a study of CD8 T cells in Susac syndrome. RNA amounts of roughly 0.45 to 1 ug underwent reverse transcription with random hexamers. The CDR3 of TCR beta was amplified by immunoSEQ multiplex PCR across 54 Vbeta and 13 Jbeta. Via MiXCR, TCRdb re-called the immunoSEQ multiplex PCR reads, giving one row per CDR3 protein. In the table there are a few hundred thousand distinct CDR3 sequences, around 89% of which are singletons. Those who served as multiple sclerosis controls were treatment-naive patients with stable or active relapsing-remitting disease. TEMRA cells were FACS-enriched, unlike CD8+ and CD4+ T cells, which were negatively isolated. This TCR was sampled from a human donor with multiple sclerosis. The sample consisted of CD8+ T cells from PBMCs.

The CDR3 DNA reads TGTGCCAGCAAAGGAGCCGGGAACACTGAAGCTTTCTTT. Its protein is CASKGAGNTEAFF. V gene TRBV2 combines with J gene TRBJ1-1; D gene ambiguous. CDR1 SNHLY and CDR2 FYNNEI come from the germline V gene. The CDR3 is 13 amino acids. V lost 7 bases and J 1 base, leaving 10 bases between the germline ends. The full variable domain, its missing parts supplied by reference TRBV2 and TRBJ1-1, is EPEVTQTPSHQVTQMGQEVILRCVPISNHLYFYWYRQILGQKVEFLVSFYNNEISEKSEIFDDQFSVERPDGSNFTLKIRSTKLEDSAMYFCASKGAGNTEAFFGQGTRLTVV.